The clone carrying this TCR beta chain was seen more than once but under ten times. Its antigen is unknown. Isolation of CD4+ and CD8+ T cells from PBMCs was achieved by sorting. Reverse transcribed after extraction, RNA yielded cDNA as the sequencing template. Clones were read by immunoSEQ multiplex PCR, and TCRdb kept only the in-frame ones, dropping some. The sample has about 150,000 clones, 62% seen once; the top ten hold 30% to 45%. This specimen comes from a study of CD8+ T cells in alopecia areata. Study results and limitations: Tissue-resident alphabeta T cells belonging to normal skin likewise get sequenced within scalp specimens.

The CDR3 consists of 12 residues. Trimming cost V 1 base and J 7 bases, with 5 bases left between them. Germline V CDR1 and CDR2: SGHTA, FQGNSA. The clonotype originates from a human donor in good health. The chain employs TRBV7-2 and TRBJ2-1; D not certain. Source material: CD8+ T cells sorted from blood. The CDR3 DNA follows: TGTGCCAGCAGCTTAGGAAGGAATGAGCAGTTCTTC. Translated: CASSLGRNEQFF.